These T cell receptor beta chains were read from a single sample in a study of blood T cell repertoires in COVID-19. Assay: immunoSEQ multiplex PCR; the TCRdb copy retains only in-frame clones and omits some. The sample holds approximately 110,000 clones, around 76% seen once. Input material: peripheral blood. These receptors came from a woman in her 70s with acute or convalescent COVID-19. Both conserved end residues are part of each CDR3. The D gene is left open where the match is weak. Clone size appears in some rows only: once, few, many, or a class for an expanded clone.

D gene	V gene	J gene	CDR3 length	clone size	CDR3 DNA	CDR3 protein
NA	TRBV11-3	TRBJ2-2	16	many	TGTGCCAGCAGCCCATTGGGGGGACCGAACACCGGGGAGCTGTTTTTT	CASSPLGGPNTGELFF
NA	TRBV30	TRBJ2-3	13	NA	TGTGCCTGGAGTAGGGGCCTAGAGGATACGCAGTATTTT	CAWSRGLEDTQYF
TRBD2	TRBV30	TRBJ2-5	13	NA	TGTGCCTGGATTGGGCCTAGCGGGGAGACCCAGTACTTC	CAWIGPSGETQYF
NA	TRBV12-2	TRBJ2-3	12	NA	TGTGCAAGTCGCTTCGCGGGTGATACGCAGTATTTT	CASRFAGDTQYF
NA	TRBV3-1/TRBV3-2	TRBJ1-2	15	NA	TGTGCCAGCAGCCTCGGGACACCAGCTAACTATGGCTACACCTTC	CASSLGTPANYGYTF
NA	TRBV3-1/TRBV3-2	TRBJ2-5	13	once	TGTGCCAGCAGCCGCAGGGGTGGCGAGACCCAGTACTTC	CASSRRGGETQYF
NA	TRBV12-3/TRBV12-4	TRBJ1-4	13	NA	TGTGCCAGCAGAACTACAGGGATCGAGCCTTTGTTTTTT	CASRTTGIEPLFF
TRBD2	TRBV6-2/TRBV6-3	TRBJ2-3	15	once	TGTGCCAGCAGTCCCCAGCGGGGGGCCACAGATACGCAGTATTTT	CASSPQRGATDTQYF
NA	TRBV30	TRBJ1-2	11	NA	TGTGCCTGGAGGGCGAGAGGTGGCTACACCTTC	CAWRARGGYTF
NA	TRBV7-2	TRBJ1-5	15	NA	TGTGCCAGCAGGTTAACAGGTATCAGCAATCAGCCCCAGCATTTT	CASRLTGISNQPQHF
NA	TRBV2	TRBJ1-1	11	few	TGTGCCAGCAGAGCGGGCCCTGAAGCTTTCTTT	CASRAGPEAFF
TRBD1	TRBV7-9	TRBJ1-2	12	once	TGTGCCAGCAGCGGGACAGGGTTGGGCTACACCTTC	CASSGTGLGYTF
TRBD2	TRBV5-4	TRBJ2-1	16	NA	TGTGCCAGCAGCTTGGGGGGGCTAGCGGGCTACAATGAGCAGTTCTTC	CASSLGGLAGYNEQFF
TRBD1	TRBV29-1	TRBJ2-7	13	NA	TGCAGCGTCCAGACAGGGGTCTTGGGCGAGCAGTACTTC	CSVQTGVLGEQYF
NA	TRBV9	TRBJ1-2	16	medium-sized	TGTGCCAGCAGCCCTCAGAGACGGCAGGATGGAAATGGCTACACCTTC	CASSPQRRQDGNGYTF
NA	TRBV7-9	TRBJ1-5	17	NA	TGTGCCAGCAGCTTAGCCTCCGGGGGGATGGTCAATCAGCCCCAGCATTTT	CASSLASGGMVNQPQHF
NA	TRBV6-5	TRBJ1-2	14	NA	TGTGCCAGCAGTTACCTGGGGGGTAACTATGGCTACACCTTC	CASSYLGGNYGYTF
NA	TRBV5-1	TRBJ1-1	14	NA	TGCGCCAGCAGCCCTTACAGGATGAACACTGAAGCTTTCTTT	CASSPYRMNTEAFF
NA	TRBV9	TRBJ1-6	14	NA	TGTGCCAGCAAGGGAGTTATAGGGAATTCACCCCTCCACTTT	CASKGVIGNSPLHF
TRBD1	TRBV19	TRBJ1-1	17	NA	TGTGCCAGTAGTTCCCTCCCCGGGACAGACTTAAACACTGAAGCTTTCTTT	CASSSLPGTDLNTEAFF
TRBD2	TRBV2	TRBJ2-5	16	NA	TGTGCCAGCAGCCGTACACGGGGGGGCCGTTTGGAGACCCAGTACTTC	CASSRTRGGRLETQYF
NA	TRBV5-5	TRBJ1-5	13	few	TGTGCCAGCAGCTTGTGGGGGGATCAGCCCCAGCATTTT	CASSLWGDQPQHF
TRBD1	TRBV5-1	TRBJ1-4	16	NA	TGCGCCAGCAGCGAAGGGCTGCGACAGGGCGATGAAAAACTGTTTTTT	CASSEGLRQGDEKLFF
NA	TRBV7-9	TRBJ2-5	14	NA	TGTGCCAGCAGCCAGCAAGGGGGTCCTGAGACCCAGTACTTC	CASSQQGGPETQYF
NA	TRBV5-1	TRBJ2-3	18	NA	TGCGCCAGCAGCTTGGGGCCTCAGGGGGGCGTGAGCACAGATACGCAGTATTTT	CASSLGPQGGVSTDTQYF
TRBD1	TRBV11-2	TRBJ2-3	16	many	TGTGCCAGCAGCTTAAGTTTTGGGACAGACACAGATACGCAGTATTTT	CASSLSFGTDTDTQYF
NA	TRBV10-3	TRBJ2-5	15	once	TGTGCCATCAGTGTAGAACCGGAGGCGCCCGAGACCCAGTACTTC	CAISVEPEAPETQYF
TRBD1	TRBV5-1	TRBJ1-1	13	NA	TGCGCCAGCAGCCCTCAGGGGGCCCCTGAAGCTTTCTTT	CASSPQGAPEAFF
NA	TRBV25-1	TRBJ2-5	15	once	TGTGCCAGCTCCGCGGCCCGAGGGCCCCAAGAGACCCAGTACTTC	CASSAARGPQETQYF
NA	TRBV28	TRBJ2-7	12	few	TGTGCCAGCAGTTCAGGGCCCCTCGAGCAGTACTTC	CASSSGPLEQYF
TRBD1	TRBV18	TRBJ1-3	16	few	TGTGCCAGCTCACTGTCGGGACAGGCCTCTGGAAACACCATATATTTT	CASSLSGQASGNTIYF
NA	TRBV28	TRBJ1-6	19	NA	TGTGCCAGCAGCCCCCCTTTACACCCCATGGGGGGTAGGAATTCACCCCTCCACTTT	CASSPPLHPMGGRNSPLHF
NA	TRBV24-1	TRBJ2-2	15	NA	TGTGCCACCCAGTGGATAGATGAGGACACCGGGGAGCTGTTTTTT	CATQWIDEDTGELFF
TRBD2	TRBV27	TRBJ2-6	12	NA	TGTGCCAGCAGGGGGGGGACCAACGTCCTGACTTTC	CASRGGTNVLTF
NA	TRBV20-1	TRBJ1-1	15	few	TGCAGTGCTAGTGACGTACGGGGTATGAACACTGAAGCTTTCTTT	CSASDVRGMNTEAFF
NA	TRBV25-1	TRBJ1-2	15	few	TGTGCCAGCAGTGAGGAGGGACTAGCTAACTATGGCTACACCTTC	CASSEEGLANYGYTF
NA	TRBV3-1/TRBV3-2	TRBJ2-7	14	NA	TGTGCCAGCTCCCTCGGAGGGAAGGACTACGAGCAGTACTTC	CASSLGGKDYEQYF
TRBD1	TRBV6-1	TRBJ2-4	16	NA	TGTGCCAGCAGTGAAGTCCAGGGGGCACCCAAAAACATTCAGTACTTC	CASSEVQGAPKNIQYF
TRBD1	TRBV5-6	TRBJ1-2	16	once	TGTGCCAGCAGCGCGGGAACAGGGGAAGGAAGCTATGGCTACACCTTC	CASSAGTGEGSYGYTF
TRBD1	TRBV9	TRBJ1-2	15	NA	TGTGCCAGCAGCGTAGGGGTGGGACAGGCCTATGGCTACACCTTC	CASSVGVGQAYGYTF